A selection of T cell receptor beta chains follows, all from one sample in a study of CD8+CD57+ T cells in acquired aplastic anemia. TCRdb ran MiXCR on the reads and lists one entry per CDR3 protein. The sample consists of tens of thousands of distinct CDR3 sequences, 40% to 55% of them appearing once. Material: sorted CD4+, CD8+, or CD8+CD57+ T cells (not recorded which) from PBMCs. The origin of the receptors is a human donor in good health, serving as a control. CDR3s include the opening cysteine and the closing phenylalanine or tryptophan. A D gene is named only where the DNA matches it firmly. Clone size is not always given. Where it is, it says once, few, many or a class for expanded clones.

-	TRBV9	few	TRBJ2-1	TGTGCCAGCAGCGTATCGGGATCCCCCGGGAATGAGCAGTTCTTC	CASSVSGSPGNEQFF
TRBD2	TRBV9	-	TRBJ2-5	TGTGCCAGCAGCTTAAATAGCGGGGGGGGAGGTGAGACCCAGTACTTC	CASSLNSGGGGETQYF
-	TRBV6-5	-	TRBJ1-1	TGTGCCAGCAGTTTGGGGGCGCAAACTGAAGCTTTCTTT	CASSLGAQTEAFF
TRBD1	TRBV12-3/TRBV12-4	few	TRBJ1-5	TGTGCCAGCAGCTGGACAGGGAATCAGCCCCAGCATTTT	CASSWTGNQPQHF
-	TRBV19	many	TRBJ1-1	TGTGTCTCCTGGGGAGTGAACACTGAAGCTTTCTTT	CVSWGVNTEAFF
-	TRBV6-1	-	TRBJ2-1	TGTGCCAGCAGCCAAGTTGGCAGTTGGTACAATGAGCAGTTCTTC	CASSQVGSWYNEQFF
-	TRBV7-9	many	TRBJ1-4	TGTGCCAGCAGCGAGGTTAGGACTAATGAAAAACTGTTTTTT	CASSEVRTNEKLFF
-	TRBV11-2	-	TRBJ2-3	TGTGCCACCCAGGACTCCCAGGCCACAGATACGCAGTATTTT	CATQDSQATDTQYF
-	TRBV20-1	-	TRBJ1-6	TGCAGTGCTGGCGGGCCTCCGGGTTCACCCCTCCACTTT	CSAGGPPGSPLHF
TRBD2	TRBV7-9	many	TRBJ2-1	TGTGCCAGCGTGCCTAGCGGGGGGGGGAATGAGCAGTTCTTC	CASVPSGGGNEQFF
-	TRBV11-1	-	TRBJ2-5	TGTGCCAGCTCGGGGGGACAAGCGACCCAGTACTTC	CASSGGQATQYF
TRBD2	TRBV11-3	-	TRBJ2-5	TGTGCCAGCAGCGCGAGACTAGCGGGGATACAAGAGACCCAGTACTTC	CASSARLAGIQETQYF
TRBD1	TRBV7-9	-	TRBJ1-1	TGTGCCAGCAGCCTGGACAGGGAGCCTGAAGCTTTCTTT	CASSLDREPEAFF
TRBD2	TRBV6-1	few	TRBJ2-1	TGTGCCAGCAGTGAAGGGACTAGCGGGAGGGGGCAGTTCTTC	CASSEGTSGRGQFF
-	TRBV6-1	-	TRBJ1-1	TGTGCCAGCAGTGAAGCCAGTTGGGGAACTGAAGCTTTCTTT	CASSEASWGTEAFF
-	TRBV6-1	few	TRBJ2-5	TGTGCCAGCAGTGATTGGAGCCGAGGGGGACGGGAGACCCAGTACTTC	CASSDWSRGGRETQYF
-	TRBV15	many	TRBJ1-2	TGTGCCACCAGCAGAGACCGGCAAGGGTTCTGGGGCTACACCTTC	CATSRDRQGFWGYTF
TRBD2	TRBV10-3	-	TRBJ2-3	TGTGCCATCAGTGGGGAGACTAGCGGGATCACAGATACGCAGTATTTT	CAISGETSGITDTQYF
-	TRBV20-1	-	TRBJ1-2	TGCAGTGCTAGAGTCCGTGGGGGGAGCGGTGGCTACACCTTC	CSARVRGGSGGYTF
TRBD1	TRBV2	-	TRBJ2-7	TGTGGAGGCCGGGACAGGCACTACGAACAGTACTTC	CGGRDRHYEQYF
TRBD2	TRBV11-1	-	TRBJ2-1	TGTGCCAGCAGCTTATCGCGGGGGGACTACAATGAGCAGTTCTTC	CASSLSRGDYNEQFF
-	TRBV15	-	TRBJ1-1	TGTGCCACCAGCAGACCTCGTACCGGGACTGGCACTGAAGCTTTCTTT	CATSRPRTGTGTEAFF
-	TRBV15	few	TRBJ1-2	TGTGCCACCAGCAGAGTACGTGGGGACACCCTTGCCTATGGCTACACCTTC	CATSRVRGDTLAYGYTF
-	TRBV7-9	-	TRBJ1-1	TGCGCCAGCAGGGCAGGGGTGGGAACTGAAGCTTTCTTT	CASRAGVGTEAFF
-	TRBV9	many	TRBJ2-7	TGTGCCAGCAGCGTACTTTCTGGTGACGAGCAGTACTTC	CASSVLSGDEQYF
-	TRBV7-6	-	TRBJ2-5	TGTGCCAGCAGCTTATACCAGCAAGAGACCCAGTACTTC	CASSLYQQETQYF
TRBD1	TRBV2	-	TRBJ2-7	TGTGCCAGCAGTGACAGGACAGGGTACCGCTACGAGCAGTACTTC	CASSDRTGYRYEQYF
-	TRBV2	-	TRBJ1-2	TGTGCCAGCAGTGACGGGTCCAACTATGGCTACACCTTC	CASSDGSNYGYTF
-	TRBV19	-	TRBJ2-7	TGTGCCAGTAGTATCGGAGGGTTGCGAGAGCAGTACTTC	CASSIGGLREQYF